The 9 T cell receptor beta chains below come from one sample, sequenced in a study of spatial heterogeneity in lung cancer (dated by TCRdb to about 2019). The time point tag for this specimen amounts to: sample taken at primary tumor resection. For TCR sequencing, whole RNA was extracted from tumor and nontumor lung tissue, or from cryopreserved PBMC samples, and no cell sorting was done. Library creation used 5' RACE. Sequencing was performed on a NextSeq 500. The raw public data were reprocessed by TCRdb itself: fastp quality trimming at Q25, MiXCR clonotype calling, in-frame beta chains only. Each CDR3 protein gets just one entry, which takes the most common genes and DNA from the rows behind it. In this sample the table shows 60,000 to 80,000 distinct CDR3 sequences, more than 10% of which occur a single time. The biggest ten clones account for 7.2% of the sample. The sequences come from PBMCs, collected at surgery. All receptors come from a male donor with early-stage non-small cell lung cancer.

In its sample, this clonotype was seen many times. This chain connects TRBV9 to TRBJ1-6; D is uncertain. The V and J ends lost 0 bases and 8 bases respectively, with 9 bases between them. Germline assignment: CDR1 SGDLS and CDR2 YYNGEE. The CDR3 is 14 residues long. The CDR3 is CASSVAGADSPLHF. The CDR3 DNA follows: TGTGCCAGCAGCGTAGCTGGAGCGGATTCACCCCTCCACTTT.

The chain links TRBV9 to TRBJ2-3; D unresolved. V was trimmed by 6 bases and J by 2 bases, leaving 13 bases between them. The length of the CDR3 is 14 residues. CDR1 SGDLS and CDR2 YYNGEE come from the germline V gene. In DNA, the CDR3 is TGTGCCAGCACTCGGAGAGGAGACACAGATACGCAGTATTTT. Protein product: CASTRRGDTDTQYF.

As DNA, the CDR3 is TGTGCCAGCAGCCAAGGGGGGACAGTTAATCAGCCCCAGCATTTT. Amino acid sequence: CASSQGGTVNQPQHF. The V and J genes are TRBV14 and TRBJ1-5; 7 positions agree with TRBD1. The germline V gene has CDR1 SGHDN and CDR2 FVKESK. This CDR3 region has 15 residues. J lost 4 bases, V lost 1 base, and 4 bases had no gene match.

This clonotype was observed a few times. The V gene is TRBV7-9, the J gene TRBJ2-7; TRBD1 is a possible D gene (6 bases). Germline loops: CDR1 SEHNR, CDR2 FQNEAQ (reference sequence). The CDR3 consists of 13 residues. Trimming removed 4 bases from V and 3 bases from J, with 10 bases in between. The CDR3 protein is CASSSQGFYEQYF. The DNA of the CDR3 is TGTGCCAGCAGCTCACAGGGTTTCTACGAGCAGTACTTC.

This clonotype was detected many times. The chain employs TRBV6-2 or TRBV6-3 and TRBJ2-3, with TRBD2 as a possible D gene (5 bases). V lost 5 bases and J lost 6, with 18 bases in between. Germline V gene data show CDR1 as MNHEY and CDR2 as SVGEGT. CDR3 size: 15 residues. The CDR3 nucleotides are TGTGCCAGCAGTCCTTCTAGCCTCCCGGCTGATACGCAGTATTTT. This gives the protein CASSPSSLPADTQYF.

At least ten counts were recorded for this clonotype. The chain links TRBV3-1 to TRBJ2-5; D is unclear. Germline V gene lookup returns CDR1 LGHDT and CDR2 YNNKEL (reference sequence). The V end lost 0 bases, the J end lost 5 bases, and 10 bases lay between the germline ends. This CDR3 has 14 amino acids. CDR3 nucleotide sequence: TGTGCCAGCAGCCAAGATCTAGATTTTGAGACCCAGTACTTC. Protein product: CASSQDLDFETQYF.

This clonotype was observed at least ten times. One junction end disagrees with the germline gene, perhaps due to a read error. The rearrangement links TRBV3-1 to TRBJ1-2, with 9 bases that match TRBD1. Germline CDR1 is LGHDT and CDR2 is YNNKEL (reference sequence). The length of the CDR3 is 14 residues. In nucleotides, the CDR3 is TGTGCCAGCAGTCAAGGACAGGGGCACTATGGCTACACCTTC. The encoded protein is CASSQGQGHYGYTF. Full variable domain (outside the CDR3, taken from reference TRBV3-1 and TRBJ1-2): DTAVSQTPKYLVTQMGNDKSIKCEQNLGHDTMYWYKQDSKKFLKIMFSYNNKELIINETVPNRFSPKSPDKAHLNLHINSLELGDSAVYFCASSQGQGHYGYTFGSGTRLTVV.

The chain joins TRBV7-2 to TRBJ2-7, with 8 bases identical to TRBD1. Germline V gene lookup returns CDR1 SGHTA and CDR2 FQGNSA. Germline trimming cut 8 bases from V and 4 bases from J; bases unmatched to any gene: 10. CDR3 size: 14 residues. This chain's CDR3 is CASCPDRVGYEQYF. The CDR3 coding sequence is TGTGCCAGCTGTCCGGACAGGGTAGGGTACGAGCAGTACTTC.

This clonotype was seen many times. This chain joins TRBV7-2 and TRBJ2-7; 10 bases line up with TRBD2. CDR1 and CDR2 (germline): SGHTA, FQGNSA. The CDR3 is made up of 15 amino acids. V gave up 4 bases and J gave up 7 bases; unmatched junction bases: 10. CDR3 nucleotide sequence: TGTGCCAGCAGCTCTCTAGCGGGAGCTTCAGGGGAGCAGTACTTC. Residues: CASSSLAGASGEQYF.